Below are 2 T cell receptor beta chains sequenced from a single sample in a study of control samples from healthy donors and cancer patients. Data came from immunoSEQ multiplex PCR; TCRdb stores just in-frame clones and leaves some out. This sample carries approximately 220,000 clones, 90% to 95% of them seen once, and the ten largest clones take roughly 1.6%. Sequenced sample: blood. These receptor sequences come from a man aged 50 to 59 in good health.

The chain combines TRBV19 with TRBJ1-3; D remains ambiguous. The CDR3 sequence is 14 residues long. Looked up from germline, CDR1 is LNHDA and CDR2 is SQIVND (reference sequence). V lost 7 bases and J 0 bases, leaving 10 bases between the germline ends. This CDR3 reads CASTQRGSGNTIYF. The CDR3, as DNA: TGTGCCAGTACCCAACGAGGCTCTGGAAACACCATATATTTT.

This chain links TRBV30 with TRBJ2-7; no firm D call. The germline CDR1 and CDR2 sequences are GTSNPN and SVGIG (reference sequence). V was pared by 3 bases and J by 6 bases, with 24 bases between. This CDR3 has 16 amino acids. CDR3 in DNA: TGTGCCTGGAGGTACGCTTGGGGTCTAGGAGTACTCGAGCAGTACTTC. Amino acids: CAWRYAWGLGVLEQYF.